One and the same sample provided the 21 T cell receptor beta chains below, sequenced in a study of CD8+ T cells in alopecia areata. As for treatment: oral pan-JAK inhibitor, 5-10 mg twice daily. Extracted from the samples, RNA was reverse transcribed into cDNA to serve as the sequencing template. Measured with immunoSEQ multiplex PCR; TCRdb has only the in-frame clones, and not every one. The data contain over 250,000 clones, about 60% of them singletons. The sequencing here drew on CD4+ T cells sorted from blood, taken at approximately week 52, from a patient treated with tofacitinib. All receptors derive from a human donor with alopecia areata.

The rearrangement links TRBV7-9 to TRBJ1-1; D gene unclear. This CDR3 has 13 amino acids. Germline V CDR1 and CDR2: SEHNR, FQNEAQ (reference sequence). Trimming stripped 2 bases from V and 4 bases from J, with 8 bases between. Written as DNA, the CDR3 is TGTGCCAGCAGCTTAAGCTCGGCCACTGAAGCTTTCTTT. It translates to CASSLSSATEAFF.

This clone turned up a few times. The chain recombines TRBV2 with TRBJ2-1; 10 bases agree with TRBD1. CDR1 and CDR2 (germline): SNHLY, FYNNEI. The CDR3 extends over 14 amino acids. The V segment lost 7 bases and the J segment 5 bases; nucleotides outside the gene matches: 5. CDR3 DNA: TGTGCCAGCAAGGGACAGGGGAATCACAATGAGCAGTTCTTC. Protein product: CASKGQGNHNEQFF.

This clone has only one observation. CDR3 loop: CASTPGPYEQYF. CDR3 in DNA: TGTGCCAGCACCCCAGGGCCCTACGAGCAGTACTTC. This chain connects TRBV2 to TRBJ2-7; a weak D match, TRBD1 (5 bases). Germline V gene sequence: CDR1 SNHLY, CDR2 FYNNEI. Trimming took 7 bases from V and 2 from J, leaving 9 bases between them. The CDR3 is made up of 12 amino acids.

This chain joins TRBV9 and TRBJ1-4; 8 bases fit TRBD1. CDR1 SGDLS and CDR2 YYNGEE come from the germline V gene. This CDR3 is built from 17 residues. V shed 4 bases and J 3 bases; nucleotides not matched to a gene: 11. The CDR3 sequence is CASSRTPTGESNEKLFF. CDR3 DNA: TGTGCCAGCAGCCGCACACCGACAGGGGAATCTAATGAAAAACTGTTTTTT.

The J gene is TRBJ2-4, the V gene TRBV4-1, with 11 bases aligning to TRBD2. CDR1 MGHRA and CDR2 YSYEKL come from the germline V gene. V shed 7 bases and J 0 bases; nucleotides not matched to a gene: 17. The CDR3 length is 20 residues. CDR3 sequence reads: CASTPRWASGGMLAKNIQYF. In nucleotides, the CDR3 is TGCGCCAGCACCCCCCGGTGGGCTAGCGGGGGGATGCTAGCCAAAAACATTCAGTACTTC.

The chain joins TRBV5-4 to TRBJ2-1; D possibly matches TRBD1 or TRBD2 (5 bases each). Germline lookup yields CDR1 SGHNT and CDR2 YYREEE (reference sequence). This CDR3 is built from 13 residues. V gave up 0 bases and J gave up 10 bases, with 11 bases separating them. CDR3 in DNA: TGTGCCAGCAGCTTGGTTGGGGGAAGGGAGCAGTTCTTC. This encodes CASSLVGGREQFF.

The chain has TRBV7-2 and TRBJ1-2; D remains unclear. The germline V gene has CDR1 SGHTA and CDR2 FQGNSA. V was pared by 5 bases and J by 11 bases, with 12 bases between. The CDR3 extends over 11 amino acids. The CDR3 spells CASSPGKGYTF. CDR3 DNA: TGTGCCAGCAGCCCCGGGAAAGGATACACCTTC.

The chain recombines TRBV7-9 with TRBJ2-3; no definite D call. The CDR3 contains 14 residues. Germline lookup yields CDR1 SEHNR and CDR2 FQNEAQ (reference sequence). V was trimmed by 0 bases and J by 3 bases, leaving 7 bases between them. CDR3 coding DNA: TGTGCCAGCAGCTTAGCCGTGGGGACAGATACGCAGTATTTT. Translated, it gives CASSLAVGTDTQYF.

This clone was seen just once. This sequence joins TRBV6-1 and TRBJ2-7; weak D call: TRBD1 (5 bases). This CDR3 has 14 residues. V was trimmed by 7 bases and J by 5 bases, leaving 18 bases between them. Germline V gene data show CDR1 as MNHNS and CDR2 as SASEGT. CDR3 amino acids: CASTKEADSHEQYF. As DNA, the CDR3 is TGTGCCAGCACTAAAGAGGCCGACAGCCACGAGCAGTACTTC.

This chain links TRBV15 with TRBJ2-1, with D possibly TRBD1 on 6 matching bases. Germline loops: CDR1 LNHNV, CDR2 YYDKDF (reference sequence). The ends were cut back, 6 bases at V and 5 bases at J, with 23 bases in the middle. CDR3 length equals 17 residues. This CDR3 is CATSLPPRLGANNEQFF. The CDR3 DNA is TGTGCCACCAGTCTACCCCCCCGATTGGGGGCGAACAATGAGCAGTTCTTC.

This clone has just a few counts. The chain has TRBV7-9 and TRBJ2-3; D may be TRBD1 (5 bases). Trimming left V 1 base short and J 8 bases short, with 10 bases between. This CDR3 has 13 residues. Germline CDR1 is SEHNR and CDR2 is FQNEAQ (reference sequence). CDR3 protein: CASSLDTGGTQYF. The CDR3, as DNA: TGTGCCAGCAGCTTAGATACAGGCGGTACGCAGTATTTT.

The V gene is TRBV30, the J gene TRBJ2-7; perhaps TRBD2 as D (7 bases). The germline gives CDR1 GTSNPN, CDR2 SVGIG (reference sequence). V lost 4 bases and J 5 bases, leaving 15 bases between the germline ends. This CDR3 is built from 13 residues. The CDR3 reads CAWMLWGGNEQYF. The CDR3 DNA reads TGTGCCTGGATGTTGTGGGGGGGCAACGAGCAGTACTTC.

The chain uses TRBV15 and TRBJ2-1; possible D gene TRBD1, 9 bases. Germline assignment: CDR1 LNHNV and CDR2 YYDKDF (reference sequence). The germline V and J ends were trimmed by 4 bases and 7 bases, with 17 bases remaining between them. This CDR3 region has 15 residues. The CDR3 DNA sequence: TGTGCCACCAGCAATAGCGGGACAGGGAGGAATGAGCAGTTCTTC. It translates to CATSNSGTGRNEQFF.

The rearrangement joins TRBV30 to TRBJ1-1; TRBD1 might be the D (5 bases). In germline, CDR1 is GTSNPN, CDR2 SVGIG (reference sequence). Trimming removed 0 bases from V and 0 bases from J, with 11 bases in between. The CDR3 extends over 15 amino acids. This CDR3 is CAWSVRGRLNTEAFF. In DNA form, the CDR3 reads TGTGCCTGGAGTGTACGGGGACGTTTGAACACTGAAGCTTTCTTT.

The V gene is TRBV29-1, the J gene TRBJ2-3; D unclear. The CDR3 extends over 12 amino acids. From germline, CDR1 is SQVTM and CDR2 ANQGSEA. The V gene lost 5 bases and the J gene lost 6 bases, with 12 bases spanning the gap. The CDR3 region has the DNA TGCAGCGTTAGCCGGCTAGGGGATACGCAGTATTTT. Translated, it gives CSVSRLGDTQYF.

This clone has a handful of counts. This chain joins TRBV7-2 and TRBJ2-4; D unclear. Trimming took off 5 bases at V and 1 base at J, with 15 bases between the two ends. Germline V CDR1 and CDR2: SGHTA, FQGNSA. This CDR3 comprises 16 residues. CDR3 coding DNA: TGTGCCAGCAGCCCACGGGCCCTGGGGGCCAAAAACATTCAGTACTTC. Protein sequence: CASSPRALGAKNIQYF. The full variable domain, in which reference TRBV7-2 and TRBJ2-4 provide the parts outside the CDR3, is GAGVSQSPSNKVTEKGKDVELRCDPISGHTALYWYRQSLGQGLEFLIYFQGNSAPDKSGLPSDRFSAERTGGSVSTLTIQRTQQEDSAVYLCASSPRALGAKNIQYFGAGTRLSVL.

The sample holds a few counts of this clone. DNA for the CDR3: TGTGCCAGCAGCAAGGACAGTCTTGCCCTCCACTTT. Protein product: CASSKDSLALHF. This chain connects TRBV5-4 to TRBJ1-6; D might be TRBD1 (6 bases). Germline CDR1 and CDR2: SGHNT and YYREEE (reference sequence). This CDR3 has 12 residues. V dropped 4 bases and J dropped 14 bases, with 13 bases sitting between them. The full variable domain, its missing parts supplied by reference TRBV5-4 and TRBJ1-6, is ETGVTQSPTHLIKTRGQQVTLRCSSQSGHNTVSWYQQALGQGPQFIFQYYREEENGRGNFPPRFSGLQFPNYSSELNVNALELDDSALYLCASSKDSLALHFGNGTRLTVT.

This clone turned up a few times. The genes are TRBV7-2 and TRBJ2-3; D is uncertain. V was trimmed by 2 bases and J by 0 bases, leaving 6 bases between them. The CDR3 has 14 residues. CDR1 is SGHTA and CDR2 is FQGNSA in the germline V gene. CDR3 protein: CASSLQSSTDTQYF. The CDR3 DNA follows: TGTGCCAGCAGCTTACAGTCTAGCACAGATACGCAGTATTTT. Full variable domain (outside the CDR3, taken from reference TRBV7-2 and TRBJ2-3): GAGVSQSPSNKVTEKGKDVELRCDPISGHTALYWYRQSLGQGLEFLIYFQGNSAPDKSGLPSDRFSAERTGGSVSTLTIQRTQQEDSAVYLCASSLQSSTDTQYFGPGTRLTVL.

The rearrangement uses TRBV23-1 and TRBJ2-1; 7 bases are a match to TRBD2. TRBV23-1 is an ORF for which the function is uncertain. V lost 9 bases, J lost 2 bases, and 10 bases stayed unmatched. This CDR3 region has 15 residues. CDR3 region: CARAVGRETYNEQFF. For the CDR3, the DNA is TGCGCCAGAGCTGTGGGGAGGGAAACCTACAATGAGCAGTTCTTC.

In its sample, this clone was seen once. The junction differs from germline at one of its ends, possibly a read error. CDR3 in amino acids: CASSLGVGTGTDTQYF. In DNA, the CDR3 is TGTGCTAGCAGCTTAGGTGTGGGGACAGGCACAGATACGCAGTATTTT. This sequence joins TRBV7-7 and TRBJ2-3; 7 nucleotides match TRBD1. Per germline, CDR1 SSHAT and CDR2 FNYEAQ (reference sequence). The CDR3 loop spans 16 amino acids.

The rearrangement links TRBV25-1 to TRBJ1-2, with TRBD1 matching 7 bases. The ends lost 8 bases at V and 3 bases at J; junction bases unmatched: 9. Looked up from germline, CDR1 is MGHDK and CDR2 is SYGVNS. This CDR3 is 14 amino acids long. DNA of the CDR3: TGTGCCAGCTCTGAAGGGGGCAGGGACTATGGCTACACCTTC. Translating it yields CASSEGGRDYGYTF.